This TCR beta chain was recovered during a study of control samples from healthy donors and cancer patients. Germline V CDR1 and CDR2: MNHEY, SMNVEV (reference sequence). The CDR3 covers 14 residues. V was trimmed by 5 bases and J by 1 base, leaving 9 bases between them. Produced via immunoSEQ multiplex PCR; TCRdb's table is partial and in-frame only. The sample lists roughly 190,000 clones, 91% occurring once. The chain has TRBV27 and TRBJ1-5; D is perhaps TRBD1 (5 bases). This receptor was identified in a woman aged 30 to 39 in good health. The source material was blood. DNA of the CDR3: TGTGCCAGCAGTCCCCGACAGAGCAATCAGCCCCAGCATTTT. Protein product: CASSPRQSNQPQHF.